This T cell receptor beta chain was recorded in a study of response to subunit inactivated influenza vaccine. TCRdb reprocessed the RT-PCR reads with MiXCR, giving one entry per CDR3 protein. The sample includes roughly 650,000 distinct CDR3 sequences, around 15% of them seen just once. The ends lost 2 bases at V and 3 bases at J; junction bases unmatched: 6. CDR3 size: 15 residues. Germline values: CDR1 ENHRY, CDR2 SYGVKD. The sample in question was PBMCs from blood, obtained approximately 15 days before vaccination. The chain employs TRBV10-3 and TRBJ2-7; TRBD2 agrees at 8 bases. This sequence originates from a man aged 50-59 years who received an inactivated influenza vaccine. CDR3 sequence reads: CAISEELAALYEQYF. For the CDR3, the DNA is TGTGCCATCAGTGAGGAACTAGCGGCCCTCTACGAGCAGTACTTC.